A single sample is the source of the 28 T cell receptor beta chains below, sequenced in a study of vaccination and CD4 T cells after COVID-19. Cultured CD4+ T cells had their DNA profiled by the Oncomine TCR Beta short-read assay. Via MiXCR, TCRdb re-called the PCR reads, giving one row per CDR3 protein. The repertoire holds 15,000 to 20,000 distinct CDR3 sequences, with roughly 70% as singletons. These receptors have no known antigen. Treatment reported: approximately 11-day PBMC culture with coronavirus spike peptide pools or control peptides (ViraFEST assay). The specimen sequenced was CD4+ T cells from blood, cultured in vitro. Every receptor here comes from a human donor who had recovered from COVID-19.

The chain carries TRBV19 and TRBJ1-1, with D perhaps TRBD1 (6 bases). The germline V gene encodes CDR1 LNHDA and CDR2 SQIVND (reference sequence). Trimming left V 4 bases short and J 4 bases short, with 16 bases between. CDR3 length equals 15 residues. The CDR3 bases are TGTGCCAGTAGTACCATGGACAGTTCCGGCACTGAAGCTTTCTTT. Protein product: CASSTMDSSGTEAFF.

This clonotype was counted between two and nine times. The chain combines TRBV7-2 with TRBJ2-3; 10 nucleotides match TRBD2. After removal of 1 base from V and 4 bases from J, the junction contained 5 bases not matched to a gene. This CDR3 comprises 16 residues. CDR1 is SGHTA, CDR2 FQGNSA, per germline. The CDR3 loop reads CASSLGGLAGADTQYF. The CDR3 nucleotides are TGTGCCAGCAGCTTAGGTGGGCTAGCGGGAGCAGATACGCAGTATTTT. Together with reference TRBV7-2 and TRBJ2-3, the CDR3 gives the full variable domain: GAGVSQSPSNKVTEKGKDVELRCDPISGHTALYWYRQSLGQGLEFLIYFQGNSAPDKSGLPSDRFSAERTGGSVSTLTIQRTQQEDSAVYLCASSLGGLAGADTQYFGPGTRLTVL.

This chain uses TRBV30 with TRBJ1-1; possibly TRBD1 for D (6 bases). V shed 1 base and J shed 2 bases, with 11 bases lying between them. Germline loops: CDR1 GTSNPN, CDR2 SVGIG (reference sequence). The CDR3 spans 14 residues. The chain's CDR3 is CAWSAGHRNTEAFF. For the CDR3, the DNA is TGTGCCTGGAGTGCGGGACACCGAAACACTGAAGCTTTCTTT.

The J gene is TRBJ1-2, the V gene TRBV6-1; D is undetermined. V dropped 5 bases and J dropped 1 base, with 8 bases sitting between them. Germline V lookup: CDR1 MNHNS, CDR2 SASEGT. The CDR3 has 13 residues. The CDR3 DNA follows: TGTGCCAGCAGTCCAGAGAATAACTATGGCTACACCTTC. It translates to CASSPENNYGYTF.

In the case of this clonotype: An end of the junction does not agree with germline; a read error may underlie this. The rearrangement links TRBV7-7 to TRBJ2-1; no definite D call. The CDR3 totals 15 residues. Germline-derived CDR1 and CDR2 are SSHAT and FNYEAQ (reference sequence). CDR3 in DNA: TGTGCTAGCAGCCCGGATCATAGCTCCTACAATGAGCAGTTCTTC. This encodes CASSPDHSSYNEQFF.

The V call is TRBV20-1, the J call TRBJ2-7; D unresolved. This CDR3 comprises 12 residues. CDR1 and CDR2 (germline): DFQATT, SNEGSKA (reference sequence). V dropped 0 bases and J dropped 2 bases, with 5 bases sitting between them. Here the CDR3 reads CSARDIAYEQYF. The CDR3 nucleotides read TGCAGTGCTAGAGATATAGCCTACGAGCAGTACTTC.

The CDR3 DNA reads as TGTGCCAGCAGGGGGGCGGGATATCAAGAGACCCAGTACTTC. Translated: CASRGAGYQETQYF. The J gene is TRBJ2-5, the V gene TRBV7-9; D may correspond to TRBD1 or TRBD2 (6 bases each). The CDR3 sequence is 14 residues long. V lost 6 bases and J lost 2, with 13 bases in between. The germline V gene has CDR1 SEHNR and CDR2 FQNEAQ (reference sequence). Drawing the rest from reference TRBV7-9 and TRBJ2-5, the complete variable domain is DTGVSQNPRHKITKRGQNVTFRCDPISEHNRLYWYRQTLGQGPEFLTYFQNEAQLEKSRLLSDRFSAERPKGSFSTLEIQRTEQGDSAMYLCASRGAGYQETQYFGPGTRLLVL.

The V and J genes are TRBV20-1 and TRBJ2-3, with D possibly TRBD2 on 6 matching bases. The CDR3 is 12 amino acids. Looked up from germline, CDR1 is DFQATT and CDR2 is SNEGSKA (reference sequence). V lost 0 bases and J lost 6, with 7 bases in between. CDR3 nucleotides: TGCAGTGCTAGAGATGCGGGGGATACGCAGTATTTT. Protein: CSARDAGDTQYF.

This clonotype was seen a handful of times. This chain uses TRBV20-1 with TRBJ1-4; tentatively, D is TRBD1 (5 bases). The ends were cut back, 2 bases at V and 11 bases at J, with 12 bases in the middle. The CDR3 has 12 residues. Germline V lookup: CDR1 DFQATT, CDR2 SNEGSKA (reference sequence). The CDR3 DNA follows: TGCAGTGCTAGACCCGCAGGGCGGAAACTGTTTTTT. Residues: CSARPAGRKLFF.

This clonotype turned up a few times. The V and J genes are TRBV6-5 and TRBJ1-3; the D is unclear. The V and J ends lost 0 bases and 1 base respectively, with 13 bases between them. The CDR3 runs to 17 residues. CDR1 and CDR2 (germline): MNHEY, SVGAGI. CDR3 sequence: CASSYSIQSSSGNTIYF. The CDR3 region has the DNA TGTGCCAGCAGTTACTCGATTCAAAGCTCATCTGGAAACACCATATATTTT.

The chain uses TRBV20-1 and TRBJ1-5; no clear D. Germline CDR1 is DFQATT and CDR2 is SNEGSKA (reference sequence). The germline V and J ends were trimmed by 5 bases and 7 bases, with 21 bases remaining between them. CDR3 length: 15 amino acids. The CDR3, as DNA: TGCAGTGCTTTTCCCCCGCTCCTAAGGAACCAGCCCCAGCATTTT. This encodes CSAFPPLLRNQPQHF.

V is TRBV7-2 and J is TRBJ1-1; D remains ambiguous. This CDR3 region has 15 residues. Germline V gene sequence: CDR1 SGHTA, CDR2 FQGNSA. V lost 7 bases and J lost 1, with 16 bases in between. CDR3 coding DNA: TGTGCCAGCACCGTTTCCGTAGCAGGGAACACTGAAGCTTTCTTT. This translates into CASTVSVAGNTEAFF.

The rearrangement joins TRBV30 to TRBJ2-7; D remains ambiguous. The V gene lost 4 bases and the J gene lost 0 bases, with 22 bases spanning the gap. Germline loops: CDR1 GTSNPN, CDR2 SVGIG (reference sequence). The CDR3 covers 17 residues. This CDR3 is CAWTRPTRRSGSYEQYF. The CDR3 DNA reads TGTGCCTGGACACGCCCCACCCGCCGCTCTGGCTCCTACGAGCAGTACTTC. The complete variable domain, with remaining parts taken from reference TRBV30 and TRBJ2-7, reads SQTIHQWPATLVQPVGSPLSLECTVEGTSNPNLYWYRQAAGRGLQLLFYSVGIGQISSEVPQNLSASRPQDRQFILSSKKLLLSDSGFYLCAWTRPTRRSGSYEQYFGPGTRLTVT.

The rearrangement joins TRBV7-2 to TRBJ1-2; D call uncertain. CDR1 is SGHTA, CDR2 FQGNSA, per germline. The V and J ends lost 1 base and 4 bases respectively, with 4 bases between them. The CDR3 loop spans 12 amino acids. The CDR3 DNA reads as TGTGCCAGCAGCTTAGAGGCCTATGGCTACACCTTC. Translating it yields CASSLEAYGYTF.

This clonotype was recorded once. The chain has TRBV6-1 and TRBJ1-2; D remains ambiguous. Germline V lookup: CDR1 MNHNS, CDR2 SASEGT. This CDR3 is 12 amino acids long. V lost 8 bases and J lost 2, with 9 bases in between. CDR3 amino acids: CASGQPNYGYTF. The CDR3, as DNA: TGTGCCAGCGGTCAGCCCAACTATGGCTACACCTTC.

This rearrangement joins TRBV19 to TRBJ1-6; TRBD1 agrees at 11 bases. Germline CDR1 is LNHDA and CDR2 is SQIVND (reference sequence). The CDR3 runs to 16 residues. The V segment lost 9 bases and the J segment 2 bases; nucleotides outside the gene matches: 6. CDR3 loop: CASRDRGFPYNSPLHF. The CDR3 coding sequence is TGTGCCAGCCGGGACAGGGGGTTTCCCTATAATTCACCCCTCCACTTT.

The V call is TRBV12-3 or TRBV12-4, the J call TRBJ1-5; D uncertain. Trimming cost V 4 bases and J 7 bases, with 11 bases left between them. This CDR3 is 13 amino acids long. The CDR3 coding sequence is TGTGCCAGCAGTTCCAACCAAAGACAGCCCCAGCATTTT. This gives the protein CASSSNQRQPQHF.

Note on this clonotype: A junction boundary mismatches the germline segment, possibly from a read error. The genes are TRBV6-5 and TRBJ2-7; TRBD2 matches at 10 bases. Germline values: CDR1 MNHEY, CDR2 SVGAGI. This CDR3 region has 15 residues. This CDR3 reads CTSSSPGLANYEQYF. The CDR3, as DNA: TGTACCAGCAGTTCCCCGGGACTAGCGAACTACGAGCAGTACTTC.

This clonotype was seen a few times. The V gene is TRBV7-2, the J gene TRBJ1-2; D is undetermined. Germline V lookup: CDR1 SGHTA, CDR2 FQGNSA. V lost 1 base to trimming and J lost 6 bases, with 6 bases between them. The CDR3 covers 12 residues. In nucleotides, the CDR3 is TGTGCCAGCAGCTTAGGCGGGGATGGCTACACCTTC. Protein sequence: CASSLGGDGYTF.

CDR3 nucleotides: TGCGCCAGCAGCCCCCAGGACAGGGGAGCAAGTGAGACCCAGTACTTC. It codes for CASSPQDRGASETQYF. V and J are TRBV4-3 and TRBJ2-5; 9 nucleotides align to TRBD1. The CDR3 runs to 16 residues. V lost 4 bases and J lost 5; bases outside the gene matches: 11. Looked up from germline, CDR1 is LGHNA and CDR2 is YSLEER.

The chain uses TRBV9 and TRBJ1-2; 7 bases map to TRBD1. The CDR3 is 14 residues long. Germline trimming cut 8 bases from V and 5 bases from J; bases unmatched to any gene: 12. Germline-derived CDR1 and CDR2 are SGDLS and YYNGEE. The CDR3 region has the DNA TGTGCCAGTGAAAAACGGACAGGAAAGTATGGCTACACCTTC. The encoded protein is CASEKRTGKYGYTF.

This chain connects TRBV7-3 to TRBJ1-2; 12 bases agree with TRBD1. Germline assignment: CDR1 SGHTA and CDR2 FQGTGA. J was trimmed by 8 bases and V by 1 base; bases with no gene match: 5. There are 15 residues in the CDR3. The CDR3 here is CASSLSGTGGKGYTF. The CDR3 DNA follows: TGTGCCAGCAGCTTAAGTGGGACAGGGGGCAAGGGCTACACCTTC.

This clonotype was recorded a few times. This sequence joins TRBV20-1 and TRBJ2-7; D assignment may be TRBD1 or TRBD2 (5 bases each). This CDR3 has 12 residues. Trimming left V 5 bases short and J 7 bases short, with 15 bases between. Germline CDR1 reads DFQATT; CDR2 reads SNEGSKA (reference sequence). In DNA, the CDR3 is TGCAGTGCTTATAGGGGCACGGGGGAGCAGTACTTC. As protein: CSAYRGTGEQYF.

The chain recombines TRBV5-1 with TRBJ2-3, with a weak D call TRBD1 (6 bases). Germline V CDR1 and CDR2: SGHRS, YFSETQ. The CDR3 is 15 residues long. The V gene lost 1 base and the J gene lost 6 bases, with 15 bases spanning the gap. CDR3 residues: CASSLSPGEYDTQYF. The CDR3 region has the DNA TGCGCCAGCAGCTTGTCCCCAGGGGAGTACGATACGCAGTATTTT. Full variable domain (missing parts from reference TRBV5-1 and TRBJ2-3): KAGVTQTPRYLIKTRGQQVTLSCSPISGHRSVSWYQQTPGQGLQFLFEYFSETQRNKGNFPGRFSGRQFSNSRSEMNVSTLELGDSALYLCASSLSPGEYDTQYFGPGTRLTVL.

V and J are TRBV24-1 and TRBJ1-6; a possible D gene is TRBD1 (6 bases). This CDR3 spans 12 amino acids. V dropped 10 bases and J dropped 9 bases, with 12 bases sitting between them. The germline V gene has CDR1 KGHDR and CDR2 SFDVKD. CDR3 coding DNA: TGTGCCACGTGGGGGGCGAGTTCACCCCTCCACTTT. The encoded protein is CATWGASSPLHF.

This clonotype is medium-sized within its sample. The chain joins TRBV20-1 to TRBJ1-2, with a weak D call TRBD1 (5 bases). This CDR3 contains 15 residues. Germline V gene lookup returns CDR1 DFQATT and CDR2 SNEGSKA (reference sequence). V gave up 2 bases and J gave up 0 bases, with 13 bases separating them. CDR3 in DNA: TGCAGTGCTAGACCCCACAAGGGGCCTAACTATGGCTACACCTTC. Its translation is CSARPHKGPNYGYTF.

The rearrangement uses TRBV7-8 and TRBJ2-7, with D hard to call. The CDR3 extends over 12 amino acids. Deletions cut 1 base from V and 2 bases from J, with 3 bases between. CDR1 is SGHVS, CDR2 FQNEAQ, per germline. The CDR3 region is CASSLGTYEQYF. CDR3 DNA sequence: TGTGCCAGCAGCTTAGGGACCTACGAGCAGTACTTC.

This CDR3 is CASSYPRGSSYNEQFF. The CDR3 coding sequence is TGTGCCAGCAGTTACCCTCGGGGGAGCTCCTACAATGAGCAGTTCTTC. V gene TRBV6-2 or TRBV6-3 combines with J gene TRBJ2-1; possible D gene TRBD2, 6 bases. Germline values: CDR1 MNHEY, CDR2 SVGEGT. The CDR3 is 16 residues long. Trimming removed 2 bases at V and 0 bases at J, with 11 bases between.